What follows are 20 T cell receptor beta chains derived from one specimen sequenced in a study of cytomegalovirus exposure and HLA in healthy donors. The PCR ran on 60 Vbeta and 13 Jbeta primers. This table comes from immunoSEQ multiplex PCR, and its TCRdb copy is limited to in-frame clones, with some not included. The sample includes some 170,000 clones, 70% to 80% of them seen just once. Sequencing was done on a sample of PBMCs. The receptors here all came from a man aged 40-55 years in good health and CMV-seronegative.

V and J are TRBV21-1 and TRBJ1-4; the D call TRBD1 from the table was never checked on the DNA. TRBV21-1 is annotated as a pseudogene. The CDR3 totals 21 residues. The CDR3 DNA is TGTGCCAGCAGATCGCCCAAATCAGGGGGCATCGAGAATTCGACTAATGAAAAACTGTTTTTT. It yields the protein CASRSPKSGGIENSTNEKLFF.

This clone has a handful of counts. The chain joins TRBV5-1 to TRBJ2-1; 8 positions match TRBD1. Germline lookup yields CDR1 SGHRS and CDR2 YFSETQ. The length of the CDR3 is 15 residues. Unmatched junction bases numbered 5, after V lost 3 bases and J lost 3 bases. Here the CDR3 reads CASSSRTGNYNEQFF. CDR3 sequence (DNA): TGCGCCAGCAGCTCAAGGACAGGGAACTACAATGAGCAGTTCTTC.

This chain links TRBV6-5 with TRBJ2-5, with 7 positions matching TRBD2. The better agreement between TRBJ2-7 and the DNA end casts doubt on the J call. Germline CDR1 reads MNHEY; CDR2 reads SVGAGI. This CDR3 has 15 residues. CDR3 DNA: TGTGCCAGTACCGGGACTAAAAAAGGAGGGGTCGAGCAGTACTTC. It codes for CASTGTKKGGVEQYF.

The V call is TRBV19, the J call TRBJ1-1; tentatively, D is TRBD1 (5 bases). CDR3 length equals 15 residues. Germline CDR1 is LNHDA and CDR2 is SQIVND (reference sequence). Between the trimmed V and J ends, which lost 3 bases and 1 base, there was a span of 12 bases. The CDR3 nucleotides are TGTGCCAGTAGTATTCAGGGTGTCGAGAACACTGAAGCTTTCTTT. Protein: CASSIQGVENTEAFF.

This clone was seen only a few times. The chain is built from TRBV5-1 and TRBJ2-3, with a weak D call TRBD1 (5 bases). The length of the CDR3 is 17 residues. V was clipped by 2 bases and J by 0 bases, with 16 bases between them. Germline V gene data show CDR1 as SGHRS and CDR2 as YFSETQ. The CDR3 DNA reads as TGCGCCAGCAGCTTCTCCGGACAAGCCACTAGCACAGATACGCAGTATTTT. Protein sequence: CASSFSGQATSTDTQYF.

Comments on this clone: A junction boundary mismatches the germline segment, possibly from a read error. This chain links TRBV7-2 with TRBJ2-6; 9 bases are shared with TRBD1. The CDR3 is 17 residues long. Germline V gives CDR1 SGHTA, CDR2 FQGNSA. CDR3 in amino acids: CASRAGQGYSGANGLTF. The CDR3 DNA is TGTGCCAGCAGGGCGGGACAGGGTTATTCTGGGGCCAACGGCCTGACTTTC. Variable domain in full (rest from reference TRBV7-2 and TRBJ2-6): GAGVSQSPSNKVTEKGKDVELRCDPISGHTALYWYRQSLGQGLEFLIYFQGNSAPDKSGLPSDRFSAERTGGSVSTLTIQRTQQEDSAVYLCASRAGQGYSGANGLTFGAGSRLTVL.

The CDR3 DNA follows: TGTGCCAGCAGTCCGGGACACAACACTGAAGCTTTCTTT. Translation gives CASSPGHNTEAFF. The chain links TRBV6-4 to TRBJ1-1; tentative D call: TRBD1 (6 bases). The germline V gene has CDR1 MRHNA and CDR2 SNTAGT. The CDR3 is made up of 13 amino acids. Deletions cut 5 bases from V and 2 bases from J, with 9 bases between.

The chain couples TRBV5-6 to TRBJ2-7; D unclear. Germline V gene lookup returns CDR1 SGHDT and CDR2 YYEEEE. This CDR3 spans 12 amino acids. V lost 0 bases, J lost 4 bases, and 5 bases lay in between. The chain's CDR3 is CASSLDGYEQYF. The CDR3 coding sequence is TGTGCCAGCAGCTTGGACGGGTACGAGCAGTACTTC.

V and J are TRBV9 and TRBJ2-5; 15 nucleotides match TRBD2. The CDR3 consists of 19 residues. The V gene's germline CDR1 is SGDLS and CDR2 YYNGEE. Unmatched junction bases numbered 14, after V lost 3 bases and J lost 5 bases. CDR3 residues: CASSAEHGTSGRKRETQYF. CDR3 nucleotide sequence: TGTGCCAGCAGCGCAGAACACGGGACTAGCGGGAGGAAGCGGGAGACCCAGTACTTC.

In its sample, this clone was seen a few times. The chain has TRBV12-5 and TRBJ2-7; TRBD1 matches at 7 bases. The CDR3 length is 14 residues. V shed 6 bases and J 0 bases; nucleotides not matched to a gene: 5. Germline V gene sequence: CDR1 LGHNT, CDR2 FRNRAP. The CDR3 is CASGLGTVSYEQYF. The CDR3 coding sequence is TGTGCTAGTGGACTCGGGACAGTCTCCTACGAGCAGTACTTC.

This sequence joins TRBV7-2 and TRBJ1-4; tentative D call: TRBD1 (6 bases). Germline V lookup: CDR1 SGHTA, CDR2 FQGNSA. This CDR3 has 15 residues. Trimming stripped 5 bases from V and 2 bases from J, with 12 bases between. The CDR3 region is CASSPRGGTNEKLFF. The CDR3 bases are TGTGCCAGCAGCCCTAGGGGGGGGACTAATGAAAAACTGTTTTTT.

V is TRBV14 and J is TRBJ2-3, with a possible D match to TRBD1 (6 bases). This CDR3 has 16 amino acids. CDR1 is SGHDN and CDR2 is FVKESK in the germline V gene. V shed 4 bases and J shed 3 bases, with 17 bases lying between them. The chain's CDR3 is CASSPLLQGHTDTQYF. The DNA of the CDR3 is TGTGCCAGCAGCCCCCTCCTACAGGGACATACAGATACGCAGTATTTT. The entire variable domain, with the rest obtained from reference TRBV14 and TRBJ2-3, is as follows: EAGVTQFPSHSVIEKGQTVTLRCDPISGHDNLYWYRRVMGKEIKFLLHFVKESKQDESGMPNNRFLAERTGGTYSTLKVQPAELEDSGVYFCASSPLLQGHTDTQYFGPGTRLTVL.

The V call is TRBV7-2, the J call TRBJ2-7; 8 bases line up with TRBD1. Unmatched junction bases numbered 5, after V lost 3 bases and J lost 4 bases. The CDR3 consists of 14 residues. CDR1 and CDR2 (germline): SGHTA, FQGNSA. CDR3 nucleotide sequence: TGTGCCAGCAGCTTTGACAGGGGAAGATACGAGCAGTACTTC. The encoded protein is CASSFDRGRYEQYF.

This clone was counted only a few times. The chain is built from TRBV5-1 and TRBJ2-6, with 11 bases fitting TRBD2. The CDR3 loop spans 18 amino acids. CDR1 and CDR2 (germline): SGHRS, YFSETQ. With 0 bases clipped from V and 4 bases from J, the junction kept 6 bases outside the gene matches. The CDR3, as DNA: TGCGCCAGCAGCTTGGTACTAGCGGGAGCTCGCGGGGCCAACGTCCTGACTTTC. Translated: CASSLVLAGARGANVLTF. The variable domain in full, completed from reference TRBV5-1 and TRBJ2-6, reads KAGVTQTPRYLIKTRGQQVTLSCSPISGHRSVSWYQQTPGQGLQFLFEYFSETQRNKGNFPGRFSGRQFSNSRSEMNVSTLELGDSALYLCASSLVLAGARGANVLTFGAGSRLTVL.

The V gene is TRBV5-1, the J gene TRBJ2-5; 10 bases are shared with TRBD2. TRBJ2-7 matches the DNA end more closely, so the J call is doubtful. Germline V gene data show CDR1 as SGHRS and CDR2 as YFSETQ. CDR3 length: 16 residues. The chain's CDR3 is CASSLVTSGDSYEQYF. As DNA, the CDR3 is TGCGCCAGCAGCTTGGTTACTAGCGGGGACTCCTACGAGCAGTACTTC.

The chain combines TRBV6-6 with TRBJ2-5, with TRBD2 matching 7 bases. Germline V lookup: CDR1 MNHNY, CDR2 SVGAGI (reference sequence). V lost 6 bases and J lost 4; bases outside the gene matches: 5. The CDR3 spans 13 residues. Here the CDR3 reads CASSLPGGETQYF. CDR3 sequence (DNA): TGTGCCAGCAGCTTACCGGGGGGAGAGACCCAGTACTTC.

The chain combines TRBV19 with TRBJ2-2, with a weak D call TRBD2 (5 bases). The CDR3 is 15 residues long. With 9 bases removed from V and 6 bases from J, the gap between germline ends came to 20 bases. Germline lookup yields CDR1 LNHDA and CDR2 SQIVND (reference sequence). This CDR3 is CASSRIGVRAGELFF. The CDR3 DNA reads TGTGCCAGCTCCCGAATCGGGGTACGGGCCGGGGAGCTGTTTTTT.

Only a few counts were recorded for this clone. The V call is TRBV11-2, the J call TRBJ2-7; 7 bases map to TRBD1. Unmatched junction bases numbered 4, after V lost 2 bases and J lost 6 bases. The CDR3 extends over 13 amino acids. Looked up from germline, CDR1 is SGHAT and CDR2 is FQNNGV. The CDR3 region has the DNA TGTGCCAGCAGCTTAACCCCAGGGGGCGAGCAGTACTTC. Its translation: CASSLTPGGEQYF.

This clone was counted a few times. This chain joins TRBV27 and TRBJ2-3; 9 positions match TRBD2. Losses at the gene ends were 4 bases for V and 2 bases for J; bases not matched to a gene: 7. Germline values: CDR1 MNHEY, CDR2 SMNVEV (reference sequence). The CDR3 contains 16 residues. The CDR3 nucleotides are TGTGCCAGCAGTTCACTAGCGGGTGTCTCCACAGATACGCAGTATTTT. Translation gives CASSSLAGVSTDTQYF.

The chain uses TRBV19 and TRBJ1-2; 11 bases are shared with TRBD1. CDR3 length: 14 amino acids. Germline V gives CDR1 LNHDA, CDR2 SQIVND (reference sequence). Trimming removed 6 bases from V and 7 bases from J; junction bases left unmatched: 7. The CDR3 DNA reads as TGTGCCAGTAGATTGGACAGGGGGCCGGTTGGCTACACCTTC. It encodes CASRLDRGPVGYTF.